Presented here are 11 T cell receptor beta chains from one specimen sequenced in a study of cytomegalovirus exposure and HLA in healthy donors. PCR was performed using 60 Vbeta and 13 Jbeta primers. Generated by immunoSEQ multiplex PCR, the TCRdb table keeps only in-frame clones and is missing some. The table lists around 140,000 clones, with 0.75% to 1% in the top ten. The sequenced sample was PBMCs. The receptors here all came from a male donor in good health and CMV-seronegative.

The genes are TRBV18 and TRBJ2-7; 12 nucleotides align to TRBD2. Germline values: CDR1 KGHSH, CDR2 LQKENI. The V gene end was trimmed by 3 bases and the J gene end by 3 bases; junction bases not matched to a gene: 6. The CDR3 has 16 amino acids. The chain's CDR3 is CASSPSVLAGGYEQYF. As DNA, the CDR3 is TGTGCCAGCTCACCGAGTGTACTAGCGGGAGGCTACGAGCAGTACTTC.

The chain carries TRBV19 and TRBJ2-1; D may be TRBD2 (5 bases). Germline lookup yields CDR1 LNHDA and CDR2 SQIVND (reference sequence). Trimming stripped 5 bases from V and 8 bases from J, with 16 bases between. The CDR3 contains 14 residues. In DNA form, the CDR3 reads TGTGCCAGTAGTGTTTCACTAGGAGTCGATGAGCAGTTCTTC. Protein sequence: CASSVSLGVDEQFF. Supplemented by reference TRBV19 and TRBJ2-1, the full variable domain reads DGGITQSPKYLFRKEGQNVTLSCEQNLNHDAMYWYRQDPGQGLRLIYYSQIVNDFQKGDIAEGYSVSREKKESFPLTVTSAQKNPTAFYLCASSVSLGVDEQFFGPGTRLTVL.

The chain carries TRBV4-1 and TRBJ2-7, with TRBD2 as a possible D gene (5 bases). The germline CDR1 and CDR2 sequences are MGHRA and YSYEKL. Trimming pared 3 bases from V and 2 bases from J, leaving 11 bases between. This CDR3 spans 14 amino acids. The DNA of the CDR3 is TGCGCCAGCAGCCAGGATCGAGGGCCCTACGAGCAGTACTTC. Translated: CASSQDRGPYEQYF.

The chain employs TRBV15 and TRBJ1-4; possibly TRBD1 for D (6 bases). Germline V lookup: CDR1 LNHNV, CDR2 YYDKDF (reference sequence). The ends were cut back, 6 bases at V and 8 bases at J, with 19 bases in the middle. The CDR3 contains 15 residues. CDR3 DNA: TGTGCCACCAGGGAGACAGGAGCCCTTGTCGAAAAACTGTTTTTT. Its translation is CATRETGALVEKLFF.

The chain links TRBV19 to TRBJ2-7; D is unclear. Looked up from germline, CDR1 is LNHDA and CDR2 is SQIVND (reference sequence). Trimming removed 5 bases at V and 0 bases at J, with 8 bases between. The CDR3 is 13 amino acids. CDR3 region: CASSWRSSYEQYF. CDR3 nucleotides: TGTGCCAGTAGTTGGCGGAGCTCCTACGAGCAGTACTTC. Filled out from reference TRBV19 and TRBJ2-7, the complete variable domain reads DGGITQSPKYLFRKEGQNVTLSCEQNLNHDAMYWYRQDPGQGLRLIYYSQIVNDFQKGDIAEGYSVSREKKESFPLTVTSAQKNPTAFYLCASSWRSSYEQYFGPGTRLTVT.

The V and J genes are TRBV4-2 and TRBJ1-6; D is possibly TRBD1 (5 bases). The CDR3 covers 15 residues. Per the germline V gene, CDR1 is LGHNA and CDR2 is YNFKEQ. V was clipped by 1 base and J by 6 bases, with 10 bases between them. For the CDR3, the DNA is TGTGCCAGCAGCCAAGGTCCAGGGCCTAATTCACCCCTCCACTTT. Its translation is CASSQGPGPNSPLHF.

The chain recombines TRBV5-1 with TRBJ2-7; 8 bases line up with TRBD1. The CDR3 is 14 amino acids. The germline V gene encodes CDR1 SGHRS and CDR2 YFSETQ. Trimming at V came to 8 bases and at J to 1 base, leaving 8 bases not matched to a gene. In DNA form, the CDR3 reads TGCGCCAGGGGCGCGGACAGGGAATCCTACGAGCAGTACTTC. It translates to CARGADRESYEQYF.

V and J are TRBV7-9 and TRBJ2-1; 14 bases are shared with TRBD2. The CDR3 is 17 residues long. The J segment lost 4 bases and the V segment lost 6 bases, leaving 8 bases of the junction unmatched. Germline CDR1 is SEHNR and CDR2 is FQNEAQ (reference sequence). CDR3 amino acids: CASSSGLAGGHYNEQFF. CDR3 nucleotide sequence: TGTGCCAGCAGTTCCGGACTAGCGGGGGGACATTACAATGAGCAGTTCTTC.

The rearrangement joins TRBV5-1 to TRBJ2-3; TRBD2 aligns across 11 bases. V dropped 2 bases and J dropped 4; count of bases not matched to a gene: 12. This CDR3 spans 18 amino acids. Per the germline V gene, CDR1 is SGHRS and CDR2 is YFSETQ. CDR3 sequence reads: CASSFGSGRAMGADTQYF. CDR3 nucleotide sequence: TGCGCCAGCAGCTTTGGTAGCGGGAGGGCCATGGGGGCAGATACGCAGTATTTT.

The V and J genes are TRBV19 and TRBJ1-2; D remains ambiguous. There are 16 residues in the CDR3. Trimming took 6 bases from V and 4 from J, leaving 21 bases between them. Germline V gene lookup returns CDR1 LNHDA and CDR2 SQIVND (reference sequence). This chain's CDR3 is CASRSPSEGKTYGYTF. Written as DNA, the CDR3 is TGTGCCAGTAGATCCCCCTCGGAGGGAAAGACCTATGGCTACACCTTC.

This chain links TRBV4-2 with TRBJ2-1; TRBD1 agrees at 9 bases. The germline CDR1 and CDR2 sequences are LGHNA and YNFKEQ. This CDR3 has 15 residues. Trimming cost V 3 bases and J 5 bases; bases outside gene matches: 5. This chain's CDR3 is CASSHPGTGNNEQFF. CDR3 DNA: TGTGCCAGCAGCCACCCCGGGACAGGGAACAATGAGCAGTTCTTC.